Presented here are 15 T cell receptor beta chains from one specimen sequenced in a study of Ad26.COV2.S vaccination and SARS-CoV-2 variants. Stated treatment: roughly 19 received Ad26.COV2.S at low or high dose, single or two shots; about 5 received placebo; per-sample allocation not given. The investigators took samples on day 63 after the first vaccine or placebo injection. This table comes from immunoSEQ multiplex PCR, and its TCRdb copy is limited to in-frame clones, with some not included. Altogether 240,000 or so clones are present, roughly 90% being singletons, with the ten largest covering around 10%. The sequenced sample was peripheral blood, obtained in a trial of Ad26.COV2.S vaccine versus placebo. These receptors were taken from a person between 18 and 59 years old who received the Ad26.COV2.S COVID-19 vaccine or a placebo.

The chain employs TRBV5-1 and TRBJ2-7; D is ambiguous. The germline CDR1 and CDR2 sequences are SGHRS and YFSETQ. The CDR3 extends over 14 amino acids. Trimming removed 4 bases at V and 0 bases at J, with 11 bases between. Written as DNA, the CDR3 is TGCGCCAGCAGCCCGACGGCCCTCTCCTACGAGCAGTACTTC. It is translated as CASSPTALSYEQYF.

This chain uses TRBV6-6 with TRBJ2-5, with 11 bases that match TRBD2. Germline CDR1 reads MNHNY; CDR2 reads SVGAGI (reference sequence). V shed 4 bases, J shed 5 bases, and the junction held 9 bases outside the gene matches. CDR3 length: 16 amino acids. The CDR3 DNA is TGTGCCAGCAGTTTCGAACTAGCGGGAGTTGGTGAGACCCAGTACTTC. This gives the protein CASSFELAGVGETQYF.

V usage is TRBV28 and J usage is TRBJ1-1, with TRBD1 matching over 7 bases. The CDR3 is 14 residues long. J gave up 3 bases and V 6 bases, and 7 bases lay outside the gene matches. Per the germline V gene, CDR1 is MDHEN and CDR2 is SYDVKM. The DNA of the CDR3 is TGTGCCAGCAGACGAGGGGGCAGCGACACTGAAGCTTTCTTT. Amino acids: CASRRGGSDTEAFF.

The CDR3 DNA follows: TGTGCCAGCAGCTATTCCCGCGATCCGAATTCACCCCTCCACTTT. This codes for CASSYSRDPNSPLHF. The chain combines TRBV7-2 with TRBJ1-6; D unclear. V was pared by 4 bases and J by 7 bases, with 14 bases between. The CDR3 consists of 15 residues. CDR1 is SGHTA and CDR2 is FQGNSA in the germline V gene.

The chain employs TRBV14 and TRBJ1-1; unclear D gene. Germline values: CDR1 SGHDN, CDR2 FVKESK. The V and J ends lost 1 base and 1 base respectively, with 10 bases between them. This CDR3 contains 15 residues. CDR3 in amino acids: CASSQGPGSNTEAFF. The CDR3 DNA follows: TGTGCCAGCAGCCAAGGCCCAGGTTCGAACACTGAAGCTTTCTTT.

In DNA, the CDR3 is TGTGCGTCGCAAGGCCGCGGCTCTGTCACAGATACGCAGTATTTT. Protein sequence: CASQGRGSVTDTQYF. This sequence joins TRBV7-2 and TRBJ2-3; no clear D. This CDR3 comprises 15 residues. Germline-derived CDR1 and CDR2 are SGHTA and FQGNSA.

This chain joins TRBV21-1 and TRBJ2-7; the tabulated D call, TRBD2, remains unverified against the DNA. TRBV21-1 has pseudogene status. The CDR3 length is 16 residues. The DNA of the CDR3 is TGTGCCAGCACCCCAAGGAAGGGGGGGAGCTCCTACGAGCAGTACTTC. It encodes CASTPRKGGSSYEQYF.

V gene TRBV11-2 combines with J gene TRBJ1-4; the D is unclear. Deletions cut 5 bases from V and 0 bases from J, with 4 bases between. This CDR3 spans 13 amino acids. CDR1 is SGHAT and CDR2 is FQNNGV in the germline V gene. This CDR3 is CASSPATNEKLFF. The CDR3 DNA reads TGTGCCAGCAGCCCTGCAACTAATGAAAAACTGTTTTTT.

The gene calls are TRBV6-5 and TRBJ1-2; 10 bases agree with TRBD1. Germline assignment: CDR1 MNHEY and CDR2 SVGAGI. Germline trimming cut 5 bases from V and 1 base from J; bases unmatched to any gene: 4. The CDR3 is made up of 15 amino acids. As DNA, the CDR3 is TGTGCCAGCAGTAGAGGGGACAGGGGTAACTATGGCTACACCTTC. It specifies CASSRGDRGNYGYTF.

This chain joins TRBV15 and TRBJ2-3; TRBD2 matches 9 bases. Germline values: CDR1 LNHNV, CDR2 YYDKDF (reference sequence). This CDR3 has 15 amino acids. After removal of 8 bases from V and 3 bases from J, the junction contained 9 bases not matched to a gene. CDR3 amino acids: CATLSPAGGTDTQYF. The CDR3 DNA sequence: TGTGCCACCCTAAGCCCTGCGGGAGGGACAGATACGCAGTATTTT.

This clone appeared a few times. This chain connects TRBV6-1 to TRBJ1-1, with D uncertain. Germline assignment: CDR1 MNHNS and CDR2 SASEGT. CDR3 length: 13 amino acids. Trimming removed 10 bases at V and 2 bases at J, with 14 bases between. The CDR3 DNA follows: TGTGCCACCGCCGACCCCCGAAACACTGAAGCTTTCTTT. This translates into CATADPRNTEAFF.

Of note for this clone: At one end, the junction sequence differs from germline, possibly due to a read error. The gene calls are TRBV7-7 and TRBJ2-7; 9 bases line up with TRBD2. The CDR3 spans 15 residues. From germline, CDR1 is SSHAT and CDR2 FNYEAQ (reference sequence). In DNA form, the CDR3 reads TGTGCTAGCAGCTCCGCGGGGGGGGCGGTCTACGAGCAGTACTTC. Amino acid sequence: CASSSAGGAVYEQYF.

The chain recombines TRBV6-1 with TRBJ2-7, with 9 bases identical to TRBD2. The CDR3 runs 15 residues. Germline trimming cut 1 base from V and 0 bases from J; bases unmatched to any gene: 1. Germline values: CDR1 MNHNS, CDR2 SASEGT. The CDR3 DNA is TGTGCCAGCAGTGAAGAACTAGCGGGCTCCTACGAGCAGTACTTC. It encodes CASSEELAGSYEQYF.

V gene TRBV7-6 combines with J gene TRBJ2-3; D is possibly TRBD1 or TRBD2 (5 bases each). The CDR3 has 16 amino acids. V lost 5 bases to trimming and J lost 6 bases, with 21 bases between them. Germline V gives CDR1 SGHVS, CDR2 FNYEAQ. The CDR3 region has the DNA TGTGCCAGCAGCGATGTGCTGACGGGGCCCGGGGATACGCAGTATTTT. This encodes CASSDVLTGPGDTQYF.

The chain is built from TRBV7-8 and TRBJ1-2, with D possibly being TRBD1 (6 bases). In germline, CDR1 is SGHVS, CDR2 FQNEAQ. Trimming removed 0 bases at V and 5 bases at J, with 10 bases between. The CDR3 loop spans 14 amino acids. DNA of the CDR3: TGTGCCAGCAGCTTAGCCCACAGGGAATATGGCTACACCTTC. Protein sequence: CASSLAHREYGYTF.